These T cell receptor beta chains were read from a single sample in a study of cytomegalovirus exposure and HLA in healthy donors. Method: immunoSEQ multiplex PCR; TCRdb's copy keeps in-frame clones and lacks some. This table holds 150,000 to 200,000 clones, about 72% found once. Sequenced material: PBMCs. The receptors stem from a human donor in good health. Each CDR3 is given with its conserved first and last residue. D genes are given only for firm matches. The listing skips clone size in some rows; elsewhere it reads once, few, many or a size class.

- | - | TRBJ2-5 | TRBV29-1 | TGCAGCGTTGTCCAGAACCAAGAGACCCAGTACTTC | CSVVQNQETQYF
TRBD1 | - | TRBJ2-7 | TRBV29-1 | TGCAGCGCCGGGACAGGGTCGTACGAGCAGTACTTC | CSAGTGSYEQYF
- | - | TRBJ1-2 | TRBV6-1 | TGTGCCAGCAGTGAAGTGGTAGGGGTCGGAGGCTACACCTTC | CASSEVVGVGGYTF
- | - | TRBJ2-7 | TRBV19 | TGTGCCAGTAGTATAGGCCAGGGGTTGTCCTACGAGCAGTACTTC | CASSIGQGLSYEQYF
TRBD1 | - | TRBJ1-5 | TRBV5-6 | TGTGCCAGCAGCTTGGGACAGGGCCAATATAGCAATCAGCCCCAGCATTTT | CASSLGQGQYSNQPQHF
- | - | TRBJ1-5 | TRBV6-1 | TGTGCCAGCAGTGAGACACAAGACAGCAATCAGCCCCAGCATTTT | CASSETQDSNQPQHF
- | - | TRBJ2-1 | TRBV4-1 | TGCGCCAGCAGCGCGGACAGTCTCTCCTACAATGAGCAGTTCTTC | CASSADSLSYNEQFF
TRBD1 | - | TRBJ2-5 | TRBV5-8 | TGTGCCAGCAGCTTAGGAGGACAGGTTCGGGAGACCCAGTACTTC | CASSLGGQVRETQYF
- | few | TRBJ1-1 | TRBV7-2 | TGTGCCAGCAGCTGGGGGGAGAACGCTGAAGCTTTCTTT | CASSWGENAEAFF
- | - | TRBJ2-1 | TRBV4-1 | TGCGCCAGCAGCCAAGATTTAGGGGATTTACTACTCAATGAGCAGTTCTTC | CASSQDLGDLLLNEQFF
- | - | TRBJ2-3 | TRBV7-7 | TGTGCTAGCTCGCAGGGGAACACAGATACGCAGTATTTT | CASSQGNTDTQYF
- | - | TRBJ1-2 | TRBV5-5 | TGTGCCAGCAGCTTCAAGGAGTCAAACTATGGCTACACCTTC | CASSFKESNYGYTF
- | few | TRBJ2-5 | TRBV9 | TGTGCCAGCAGCGTTTCGGGACTGCTCCAAGAGACCCAGTACTTC | CASSVSGLLQETQYF
TRBD1 | - | TRBJ2-7 | TRBV27 | TGTGCCAGCAGTTCCAGACAGGGCTCCTACGAGCAGTACTTC | CASSSRQGSYEQYF
TRBD1 | - | TRBJ2-3 | TRBV6-5 | TGTGCCAGCAGACGGGACAGGGAGGGGGATACGCAGTATTTT | CASRRDREGDTQYF
- | - | TRBJ2-5 | TRBV5-1 | TGCGCCAGCAGCTTGATGGAGGGTTTTCAAGCCCAGTACTTC | CASSLMEGFQAQYF
- | few | TRBJ2-3 | TRBV18 | TGTGCCAGCTCACCAAGTGTAGCGAGCTCGGCAGATACGCAGTATTTT | CASSPSVASSADTQYF
- | - | TRBJ2-5 | TRBV5-8 | TGTGCCAGTACCTCGATGGGAGGCCGGAGGGAGACCCAGTACTTC | CASTSMGGRRETQYF
TRBD1 | - | TRBJ1-1 | TRBV25-1 | TGTGCCAGCAGTGATAACATGGGACAGGCAAGCGCTGAAGCTTTCTTT | CASSDNMGQASAEAFF
TRBD2 | - | TRBJ2-7 | TRBV7-9 | TGTGCCAGCAGCTCCGGGACTAGCGGGCTCAGCTCCTACGAGCAGTACTTC | CASSSGTSGLSSYEQYF
TRBD2 | few | TRBJ2-3 | TRBV7-9 | TGTGCCAGCAGCTTAGCCCTTAGCGGGGGGGCCACAGATACGCAGTATTTT | CASSLALSGGATDTQYF
TRBD1 | - | TRBJ1-1 | TRBV18 | TGTGCCAGCTCGCCGGGACAGGGCGCTGAAGCTTTCTTT | CASSPGQGAEAFF
- | - | TRBJ1-2 | TRBV4-2 | TGTGCCAGCAGCCAAGGACCGGGCTATGGCTACACCTTC | CASSQGPGYGYTF
TRBD2 | - | TRBJ2-3 | TRBV18 | TGTGCCAGCTCCCCCCCGACTAGCGGGTTTAGCACAGATACGCAGTATTTT | CASSPPTSGFSTDTQYF
- | - | TRBJ1-4 | TRBV19 | TGTGCCAGTAGTCCCTGGGCAGAAAATAATGAAAAACTGTTTTTT | CASSPWAENNEKLFF
TRBD2 | - | TRBJ2-2 | TRBV27 | TGTGCCAGCAGTTCCCCGGGGGGGAACACCGGGGAGCTGTTTTTT | CASSSPGGNTGELFF
- | - | TRBJ1-4 | TRBV18 | TGTGCCAGCTCATCAGGGCGGGAAAAACTGTTTTTT | CASSSGREKLFF
TRBD2 | - | TRBJ2-2 | TRBV19 | TGTGCCAGTAGTATTCAACTAGCGGGGGTAACGAACACCGGGGAGCTGTTTTTT | CASSIQLAGVTNTGELFF